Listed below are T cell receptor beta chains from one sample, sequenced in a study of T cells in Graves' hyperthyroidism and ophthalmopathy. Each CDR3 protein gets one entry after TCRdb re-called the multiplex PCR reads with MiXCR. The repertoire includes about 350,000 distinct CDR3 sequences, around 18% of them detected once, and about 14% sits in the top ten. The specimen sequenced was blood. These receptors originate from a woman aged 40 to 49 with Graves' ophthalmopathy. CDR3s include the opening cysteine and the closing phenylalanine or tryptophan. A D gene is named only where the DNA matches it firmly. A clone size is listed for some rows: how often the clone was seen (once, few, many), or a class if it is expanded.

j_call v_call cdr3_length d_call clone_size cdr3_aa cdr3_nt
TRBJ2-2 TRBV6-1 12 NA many CASSEGSGELFF TGTGCCAGCAGTGAGGGGTCCGGGGAGCTGTTTTTT
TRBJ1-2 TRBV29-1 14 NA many CSVIEPGTSDGYTF TGCAGCGTTATAGAACCCGGGACGTCGGATGGCTACACCTTC
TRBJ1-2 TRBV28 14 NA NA CASSFLQGIGGYTF TGTGCCAGCAGTTTCCTTCAGGGTATTGGTGGCTACACCTTC
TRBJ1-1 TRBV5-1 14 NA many CASSAKTVNTEAFF TGCGCCAGCAGCGCCAAGACCGTTAACACTGAAGCTTTCTTT
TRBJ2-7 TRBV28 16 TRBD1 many CASSLGTGAPHYEQYF TGTGCCAGCAGTTTGGGGACAGGGGCCCCCCACTACGAGCAGTACTTC
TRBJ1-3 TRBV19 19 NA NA CASSISSIDRSDSGNTISF TGTGCCAGTAGTATAAGTTCCATCGACAGGTCCGACTCTGGAAACACCATATCTTTT
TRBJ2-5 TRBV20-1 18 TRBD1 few CSARSGGQGLSGQETQYF TGCAGTGCGCGGTCAGGGGGACAGGGGTTATCGGGGCAAGAGACCCAGTACTTC
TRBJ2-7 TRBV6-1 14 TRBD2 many CASSEGEGASEQYF TGTGCCAGCAGTGAAGGGGAGGGCGCCAGCGAGCAGTACTTC
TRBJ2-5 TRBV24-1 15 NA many CATSGGVSIQETQYF TGTGCCACCAGTGGAGGGGTGAGCATCCAAGAGACCCAGTACTTC
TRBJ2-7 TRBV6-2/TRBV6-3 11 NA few CASGWTYEQYF TGTGCCAGCGGGTGGACCTACGAGCAGTACTTC
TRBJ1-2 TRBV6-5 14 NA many CASSYSQGHGGYTF TGTGCCAGCAGTTACTCGCAGGGGCACGGAGGCTACACCTTC
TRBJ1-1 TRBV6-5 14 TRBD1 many CASSPGGGNTEAFF TGTGCCAGCAGTCCAGGGGGCGGGAACACTGAAGCTTTCTTT
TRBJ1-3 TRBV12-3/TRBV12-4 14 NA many CASRTQGVGNTIYF TGTGCCAGCAGAACCCAGGGAGTTGGAAACACCATATATTTT
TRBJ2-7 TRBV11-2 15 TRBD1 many CASSSPGTGTYEQYF TGTGCCAGCAGCTCCCCCGGGACAGGGACCTACGAGCAGTACTTC
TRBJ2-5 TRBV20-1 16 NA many CSARDLTGEKKETQYF TGCAGTGCTAGAGATCTAACGGGAGAGAAGAAAGAGACCCAGTACTTC
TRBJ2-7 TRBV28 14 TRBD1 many CASINRGTGVEQYF TGTGCCAGCATTAACCGGGGGACAGGGGTCGAGCAGTACTTC
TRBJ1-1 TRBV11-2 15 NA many CASSLRLARGTEAFF TGTGCCAGCAGCTTAAGGTTGGCCCGGGGCACTGAAGCTTTCTTT
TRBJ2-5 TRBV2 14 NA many CASSEVVGQETQYF TGTGCCAGCAGTGAAGTTGTTGGCCAAGAGACCCAGTACTTC
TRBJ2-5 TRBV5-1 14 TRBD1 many CASSHTDRAETQYF TGCGCCAGCAGCCACACAGACAGGGCCGAGACCCAGTACTTC
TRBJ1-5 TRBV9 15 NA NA CASSPSGGGGQPQHF TGTGCCAGCAGCCCCTCCGGGGGCGGCGGTCAGCCCCAGCATTTT
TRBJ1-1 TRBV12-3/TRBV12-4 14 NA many CASSFAGLNTEAFF TGTGCCAGCAGTTTTGCAGGGTTAAACACTGAAGCTTTCTTT
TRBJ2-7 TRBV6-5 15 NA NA CASSWWGNQAYEQYF TGTGCCAGCAGTTGGTGGGGAAACCAAGCGTACGAGCAGTACTTC
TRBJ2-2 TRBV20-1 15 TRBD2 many CSARDQREVTGELFF TGCAGTGCTAGAGATCAACGGGAGGTCACCGGGGAGCTGTTTTTT
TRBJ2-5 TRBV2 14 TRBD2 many CASKKAGSQETQYF TGTGCCAGCAAAAAAGCGGGGAGTCAAGAGACCCAGTACTTC
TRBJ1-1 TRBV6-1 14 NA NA CASSTLFSSNGAFF TGTGCCAGCAGCACGCTTTTTAGTTCCAATGGCGCTTTCTTT
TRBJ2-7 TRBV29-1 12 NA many CSAGTPPAEQYF TGCAGCGCAGGGACTCCCCCCGCCGAGCAGTACTTC
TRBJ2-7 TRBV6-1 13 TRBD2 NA CASSSGRAGEQYF TGTGCCAGCAGTAGCGGGAGGGCCGGGGAGCAGTACTTC
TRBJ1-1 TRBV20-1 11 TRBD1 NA CRGDRFNEAFF TGCAGGGGGGACAGGTTTAATGAAGCTTTCTTT
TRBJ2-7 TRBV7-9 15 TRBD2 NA CASSLALAGVTEQYF TGTGCCAGCAGCTTAGCCCTAGCGGGAGTAACAGAGCAGTACTTC
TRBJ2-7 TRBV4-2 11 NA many CASSQANEQYF TGTGCCAGCAGCCAAGCCAACGAGCAGTACTTC
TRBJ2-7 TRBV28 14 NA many CASSTGTQTYEQYF TGTGCCAGCAGTACCGGGACGCAGACCTACGAGCAGTACTTC
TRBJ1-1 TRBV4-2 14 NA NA CASSQVGGTTEAFF TGTGCCAGCAGCCAAGTGGGGGGCACCACTGAAGCTTTCTTT
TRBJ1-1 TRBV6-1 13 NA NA CASTEQLNTEAFF TGTGCCAGCACTGAGCAGCTGAACACTGAAGCTTTCTTT
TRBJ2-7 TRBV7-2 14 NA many CASSPWDSEGEQYF TGTGCCAGCAGCCCCTGGGACTCGGAGGGAGAGCAGTACTTC
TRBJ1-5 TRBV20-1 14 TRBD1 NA CSANGQGVAQPQHF TGCAGTGCAAATGGACAGGGGGTTGCTCAGCCCCAGCATTTT
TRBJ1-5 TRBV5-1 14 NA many CASRRENLNQPQHF TGCGCCAGCAGAAGGGAAAACCTAAATCAGCCCCAGCATTTT
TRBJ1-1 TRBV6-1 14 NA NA CASISRGRPTEAFF TGTGCCAGCATCTCCAGGGGCAGGCCCACTGAAGCTTTCTTT
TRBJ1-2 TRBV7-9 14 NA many CASSLHRFNYGYTF TGTGCCAGCAGCTTACACAGGTTTAACTATGGCTACACCTTC
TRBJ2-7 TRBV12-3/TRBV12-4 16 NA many CASSLSGKPLSYEQYF TGTGCCAGCAGTTTGTCAGGCAAGCCACTCTCCTACGAGCAGTACTTC
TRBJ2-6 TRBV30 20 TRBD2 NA CAWSAFPGTSGFSGANVLTF TGTGCCTGGAGTGCATTCCCCGGGACTAGCGGCTTCTCTGGGGCCAACGTCCTGACTTTC
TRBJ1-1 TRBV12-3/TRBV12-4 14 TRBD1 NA CASGTGGVGAEAFF TGTGCCAGCGGGACAGGGGGCGTTGGGGCTGAAGCTTTCTTT
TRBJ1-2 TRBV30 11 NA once CAWNTGHGYTF TGTGCCTGGAACACAGGGCATGGCTACACCTTC
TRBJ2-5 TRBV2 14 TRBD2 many CASLGGASGETQYF TGTGCCAGCTTGGGTGGGGCTAGCGGAGAGACCCAGTACTTC
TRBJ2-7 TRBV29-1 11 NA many CSAETSYEQYF TGCAGCGCCGAGACTAGCTACGAGCAGTACTTC
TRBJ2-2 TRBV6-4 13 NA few CASSDRSTGELFF TGTGCCAGCAGTGACAGATCCACCGGGGAGCTGTTTTTT
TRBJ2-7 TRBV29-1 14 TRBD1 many CSILGGTGDYEQYF TGCAGCATATTGGGTGGGACAGGGGACTACGAGCAGTACTTC
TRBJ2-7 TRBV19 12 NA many CASSIHSGEQYF TGTGCCAGTAGTATCCATTCGGGAGAGCAGTACTTC
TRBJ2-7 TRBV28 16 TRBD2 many CASSLSWGGIAYEQYF TGTGCCAGCAGTTTATCTTGGGGGGGAATCGCCTACGAGCAGTACTTC
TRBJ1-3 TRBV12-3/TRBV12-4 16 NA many CASSPGLLSSGNTIYF TGTGCCAGCAGTCCGGGACTCCTGAGCTCTGGAAACACCATATATTTT
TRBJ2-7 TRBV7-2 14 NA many CASSPQSGQYEQYF TGTGCCAGCAGCCCCCAGAGTGGGCAATACGAGCAGTACTTC